Below are 25 T cell receptor beta chains sequenced from a single sample in a study of blood T cell repertoires in COVID-19. Profiling relied on immunoSEQ multiplex PCR, and the TCRdb table lists in-frame clones only, not all of them. The table shows some 390,000 clones, with about 87% occurring only once. Sequenced material: peripheral blood. The receptor set was obtained from a human donor in a cohort sampled during active COVID-19.

The rearrangement uses TRBV19 and TRBJ1-5, with D possibly matching TRBD1 (5 bases). V was pared by 4 bases and J by 6 bases, with 19 bases between. Germline CDR1 reads LNHDA; CDR2 reads SQIVND (reference sequence). This CDR3 spans 16 amino acids. The CDR3 protein is CASSSTPDSRVQPQHF. The CDR3 DNA reads as TGTGCCAGTAGTAGCACACCCGACTCCAGGGTTCAGCCCCAGCATTTT.

The chain joins TRBV27 to TRBJ1-1; 9 bases fit TRBD1. The germline V gene encodes CDR1 MNHEY and CDR2 SMNVEV (reference sequence). The CDR3 has 15 residues. V shed 3 bases, J shed 4 bases, and the junction held 6 bases outside the gene matches. CDR3 bases: TGTGCCAGCAGTTTCGACGGGACAGGGTTCACTGAAGCTTTCTTT. This sequence encodes CASSFDGTGFTEAFF.

The CDR3 spells CASSLWEGRDTEAFF. As DNA, the CDR3 is TGTGCCAGCAGCTTATGGGAGGGAAGGGACACTGAAGCTTTCTTT. The chain recombines TRBV13 with TRBJ1-1; D uncertain. The V and J ends lost 2 bases and 3 bases respectively, with 13 bases between them. Per the germline V gene, CDR1 is PRHDT and CDR2 is FYEKMQ (reference sequence). The CDR3 is 15 amino acids.

This chain connects TRBV6-5 to TRBJ1-6; TRBD1 might be the D (6 bases). From germline, CDR1 is MNHEY and CDR2 SVGAGI. V was clipped by 7 bases and J by 10 bases, with 11 bases between them. The CDR3 is 12 amino acids. This CDR3 is CASNWQGSPLHF. CDR3 sequence (DNA): TGTGCCAGCAATTGGCAGGGGTCACCCCTCCACTTT.

The V gene is TRBV3-1 (or the pseudogene TRBV3-2), the J gene TRBJ1-4; D might be TRBD1 (5 bases). The V gene's germline CDR1 is LGHDT and CDR2 YNNKEL (reference sequence). Trimming took 4 bases from V and 7 from J, leaving 13 bases between them. The CDR3 is 14 amino acids. CDR3 in DNA: TGTGCCAGCAGCCCCTTTCCAGGGCTTGAAAAACTGTTTTTT. As protein: CASSPFPGLEKLFF.

J is TRBJ2-7 and V is TRBV5-1; the D gene is possibly TRBD2 (6 bases). V lost 0 bases to trimming and J lost 0 bases, with 10 bases between them. This CDR3 spans 15 amino acids. Per the germline V gene, CDR1 is SGHRS and CDR2 is YFSETQ. The CDR3 region is CASSLAPGDSYEQYF. The CDR3 coding sequence is TGCGCCAGCAGCTTGGCCCCGGGAGACTCCTACGAGCAGTACTTC.

This chain links TRBV28 with TRBJ2-2; 9 positions agree with TRBD1. Germline V gene lookup returns CDR1 MDHEN and CDR2 SYDVKM. V dropped 1 base and J dropped 7; count of bases not matched to a gene: 7. The CDR3 has 16 residues. DNA of the CDR3: TGTGCCAGCAGTTTATTTGGGACAGGGACTAACGGGGAGCTGTTTTTT. Protein product: CASSLFGTGTNGELFF.

The chain carries TRBV5-8 and TRBJ2-1; tentative D call: TRBD1 (5 bases). Trimming stripped 0 bases from V and 5 bases from J, with 9 bases between. Germline V CDR1 and CDR2: SGHTS, YDEGEE. This CDR3 is built from 14 residues. The CDR3 region is CASSLGDSDNEQFF. The CDR3 DNA reads TGTGCCAGCAGCTTGGGCGACAGTGACAATGAGCAGTTCTTC.

V is TRBV12-3 or TRBV12-4 and J is TRBJ1-5, with no clear D. The CDR3 runs 13 residues. V lost 4 bases, J lost 5 bases, and 9 bases lay in between. In nucleotides, the CDR3 is TGTGCCAGCAGTTCAGGTCTTTATCAGCCCCAGCATTTT. This sequence encodes CASSSGLYQPQHF.

This chain connects TRBV7-9 to TRBJ1-6, with 9 bases lining up with TRBD1. Looked up from germline, CDR1 is SEHNR and CDR2 is FQNEAQ (reference sequence). The CDR3 loop spans 15 amino acids. Germline trimming cut 3 bases from V and 10 bases from J; bases unmatched to any gene: 7. CDR3 coding DNA: TGTGCCAGCAGCTTTTACGACAGGGGGTACTCACCCCTCCACTTT. Amino acid sequence: CASSFYDRGYSPLHF.

The chain uses TRBV7-2 and TRBJ2-5; no clear D gene. Germline assignment: CDR1 SGHTA and CDR2 FQGNSA. This CDR3 region has 13 residues. The germline V and J ends were trimmed by 5 bases and 0 bases, with 7 bases remaining between them. In DNA, the CDR3 is TGTGCCAGCAGCCCAGACAACCAAGAGACCCAGTACTTC. It is translated as CASSPDNQETQYF.

This clone occurred a few times. The CDR3 sequence is CAVGAGYEQYF. Written as DNA, the CDR3 is TGTGCCGTAGGCGCGGGGTACGAGCAGTACTTC. The gene calls are TRBV5-3 and TRBJ2-7, with D possibly TRBD2 on 6 matching bases. TRBV5-3 is identified as an open reading frame with a role that is uncertain. V gave up 10 bases and J gave up 4 bases, with 12 bases separating them. The CDR3 loop spans 11 amino acids.

This clone was counted ten times or more. The chain joins TRBV19 to TRBJ2-6; TRBD2 aligns across 7 bases. The CDR3 has 20 amino acids. Per germline, CDR1 LNHDA and CDR2 SQIVND (reference sequence). V lost 5 bases, J lost 0 bases, and 16 bases stayed unmatched. The CDR3 here is CASSPGRALLERSGANVLTF. Written as DNA, the CDR3 is TGTGCCAGTAGTCCAGGGAGGGCCCTCTTAGAACGCTCTGGGGCCAACGTCCTGACTTTC.

The V call is TRBV27, the J call TRBJ2-7; possible D gene TRBD2, 5 bases. The V gene lost 6 bases and the J gene lost 2 bases, with 20 bases spanning the gap. This CDR3 has 16 amino acids. From germline, CDR1 is MNHEY and CDR2 SMNVEV (reference sequence). CDR3 nucleotides: TGTGCCAGCAGCAGGTCTTATACAGCGGCTGCCTACGAGCAGTACTTC. It specifies CASSRSYTAAAYEQYF.

This chain uses TRBV21-1 with TRBJ2-5; the table names TRBD2, a call not compared with the DNA. TRBV21-1 represents a pseudogene. The CDR3 is 16 residues long. CDR3 region: CASSKRRGLARETQYF. The CDR3 DNA follows: TGTGCCAGCAGCAAAAGGAGGGGACTAGCCCGAGAGACCCAGTACTTC.

The chain joins TRBV7-9 to TRBJ1-2; D may be TRBD1 (5 bases). The V gene's germline CDR1 is SEHNR and CDR2 FQNEAQ (reference sequence). The CDR3 totals 15 residues. Between the trimmed V and J ends, which lost 4 bases and 8 bases, there was a span of 20 bases. The CDR3 DNA sequence: TGTGCCAGCAGCTCCCGGGACGCCGGGGGTTGGGGCTACACCTTC. Translation: CASSSRDAGGWGYTF. Looking up the rest from reference TRBV7-9 and TRBJ1-2 gives the full variable domain: DTGVSQNPRHKITKRGQNVTFRCDPISEHNRLYWYRQTLGQGPEFLTYFQNEAQLEKSRLLSDRFSAERPKGSFSTLEIQRTEQGDSAMYLCASSSRDAGGWGYTFGSGTRLTVV.

The chain uses TRBV29-1 and TRBJ2-7, with TRBD1 identical over 9 bases. This CDR3 is 12 amino acids long. The ends lost 4 bases at V and 2 bases at J; junction bases unmatched: 0. Germline-derived CDR1 and CDR2 are SQVTM and ANQGSEA. CDR3 residues: CSVGQGAYEQYF. CDR3 in DNA: TGCAGCGTTGGACAGGGGGCCTACGAGCAGTACTTC.

The CDR3 loop is CASGQRDSRTDTQYF. The CDR3 coding sequence is TGTGCCAGCGGACAAAGGGACAGTCGCACAGATACGCAGTATTTT. V gene TRBV7-9 combines with J gene TRBJ2-3; 7 bases are a match to TRBD1. Germline values: CDR1 SEHNR, CDR2 FQNEAQ (reference sequence). The CDR3 has 15 amino acids. V lost 8 bases and J lost 1; bases outside the gene matches: 9. The full variable domain, in which reference TRBV7-9 and TRBJ2-3 provide the parts outside the CDR3, is DTGVSQNPRHKITKRGQNVTFRCDPISEHNRLYWYRQTLGQGPEFLTYFQNEAQLEKSRLLSDRFSAERPKGSFSTLEIQRTEQGDSAMYLCASGQRDSRTDTQYFGPGTRLTVL.

This rearrangement joins TRBV11-2 to TRBJ2-2; D may be TRBD2 (5 bases). This CDR3 contains 14 residues. V shed 6 bases and J shed 6 bases, with 14 bases lying between them. Per the germline V gene, CDR1 is SGHAT and CDR2 is FQNNGV. The CDR3 DNA is TGTGCCAGCAGTGCGGGCGCCCAGGCCGGGGAGCTGTTTTTT. As protein: CASSAGAQAGELFF.

With respect to this clone: This same CDR3 is encoded by further DNA sequences in the sample. The gene calls are TRBV5-1 and TRBJ1-1; unclear D gene. Germline V gene lookup returns CDR1 SGHRS and CDR2 YFSETQ. Trimming took off 0 bases at V and 1 base at J, with 4 bases between the two ends. The CDR3 consists of 13 residues. The CDR3 here is CASSLAGNTEAFF. CDR3 in DNA: TGCGCCAGCAGCTTGGCGGGGAACACTGAAGCTTTCTTT.

The rearrangement joins TRBV2 to TRBJ2-7; 7 bases fit TRBD1. The germline CDR1 and CDR2 sequences are SNHLY and FYNNEI. This CDR3 comprises 14 residues. Trimming cost V 2 bases and J 7 bases; bases outside gene matches: 8. The CDR3 loop is CASSENRGTGEQYF. Here the CDR3 DNA reads TGTGCCAGCAGTGAAAACAGGGGAACGGGGGAGCAGTACTTC.

This clone was observed once. The gene calls are TRBV5-1 and TRBJ2-1; the D is unclear. This CDR3 region has 13 residues. Between the trimmed V and J ends, which lost 1 base and 6 bases, there was a span of 8 bases. Germline values: CDR1 SGHRS, CDR2 YFSETQ. CDR3 in DNA: TGCGCCAGCAGCTTGAAAGCCCTCAATGAGCAGTTCTTC. Translation gives CASSLKALNEQFF.

In this sample, this clone turned up a few times. The rearrangement joins TRBV30 to TRBJ2-4; 12 positions match TRBD2. Germline CDR1 GTSNPN, CDR2 SVGIG (reference sequence). CDR3 length: 17 residues. V shed 0 bases, J shed 5 bases, and the junction held 8 bases outside the gene matches. CDR3 region: CAWSVKLAGGKENIQYF. The CDR3 nucleotides read TGTGCCTGGAGTGTAAAACTAGCGGGAGGCAAGGAAAACATTCAGTACTTC.

The V gene is TRBV11-2, the J gene TRBJ1-2, with 7 nucleotides matching TRBD1. With 6 bases clipped from V and 6 bases from J, the junction kept 10 bases outside the gene matches. The germline V gene has CDR1 SGHAT and CDR2 FQNNGV. CDR3 length: 14 amino acids. CDR3 sequence (DNA): TGTGCCAGCAGTTGGGAACAGGGGCCGGATGGCTACACCTTC. Its translation: CASSWEQGPDGYTF.

This rearrangement joins TRBV7-8 to TRBJ2-5, with 11 bases aligning to TRBD1. This CDR3 has 15 residues. Trimming removed 4 bases from V and 4 bases from J; junction bases left unmatched: 5. The V gene's germline CDR1 is SGHVS and CDR2 FQNEAQ. CDR3 protein: CASSSWDRGRETQYF. The DNA for the CDR3 is TGTGCCAGCAGCTCCTGGGACAGGGGGAGAGAGACCCAGTACTTC.